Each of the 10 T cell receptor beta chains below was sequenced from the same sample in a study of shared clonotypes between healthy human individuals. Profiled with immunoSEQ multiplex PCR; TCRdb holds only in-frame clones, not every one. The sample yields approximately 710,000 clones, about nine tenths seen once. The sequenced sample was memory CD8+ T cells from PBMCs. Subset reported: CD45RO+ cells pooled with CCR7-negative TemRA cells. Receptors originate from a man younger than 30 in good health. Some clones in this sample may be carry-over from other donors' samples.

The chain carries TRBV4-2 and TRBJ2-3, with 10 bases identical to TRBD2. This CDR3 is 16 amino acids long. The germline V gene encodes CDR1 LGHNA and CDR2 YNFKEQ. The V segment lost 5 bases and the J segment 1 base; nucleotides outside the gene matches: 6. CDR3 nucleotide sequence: TGTGCCAGCAGCTCGTATCTAGCGGGAGGCACAGATACGCAGTATTTT. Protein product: CASSSYLAGGTDTQYF.

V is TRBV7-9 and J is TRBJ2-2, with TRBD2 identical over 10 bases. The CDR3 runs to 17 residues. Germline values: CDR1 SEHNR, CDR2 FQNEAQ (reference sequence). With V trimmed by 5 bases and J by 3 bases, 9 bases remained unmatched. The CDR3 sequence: CASSVPGLATHTGELFF. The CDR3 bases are TGTGCCAGCAGCGTCCCGGGACTAGCGACTCACACCGGGGAGCTGTTTTTT.

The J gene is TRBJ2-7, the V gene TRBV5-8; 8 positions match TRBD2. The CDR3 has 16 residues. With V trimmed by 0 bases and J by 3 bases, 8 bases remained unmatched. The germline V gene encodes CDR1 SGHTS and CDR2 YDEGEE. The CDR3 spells CASSLGGSGEDYEQYF. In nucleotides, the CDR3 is TGTGCCAGCAGCTTGGGGGGTAGCGGGGAAGACTACGAGCAGTACTTC.

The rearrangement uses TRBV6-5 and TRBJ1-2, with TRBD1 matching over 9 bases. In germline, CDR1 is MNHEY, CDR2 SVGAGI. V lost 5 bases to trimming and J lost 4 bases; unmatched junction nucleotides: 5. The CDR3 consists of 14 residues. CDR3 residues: CASSKQGAVYGYTF. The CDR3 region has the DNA TGTGCCAGCAGTAAACAGGGGGCGGTCTATGGCTACACCTTC.

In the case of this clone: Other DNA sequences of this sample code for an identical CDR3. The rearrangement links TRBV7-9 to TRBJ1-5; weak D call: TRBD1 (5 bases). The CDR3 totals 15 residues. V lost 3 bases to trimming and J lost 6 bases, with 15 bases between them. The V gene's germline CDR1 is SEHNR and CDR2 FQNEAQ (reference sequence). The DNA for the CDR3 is TGTGCCAGCAGCTTGGATGGCGGGGGGGGTCAGCCCCAGCATTTT. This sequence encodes CASSLDGGGGQPQHF.

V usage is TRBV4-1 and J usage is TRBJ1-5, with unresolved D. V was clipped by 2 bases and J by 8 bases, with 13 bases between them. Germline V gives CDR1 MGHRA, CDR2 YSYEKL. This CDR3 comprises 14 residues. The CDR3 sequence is CASSQPGPREPQHF. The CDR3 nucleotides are TGCGCCAGCAGCCAACCCGGGCCTAGGGAGCCCCAGCATTTT.

The CDR3: CASSLTLASTDTQYF. In DNA form, the CDR3 reads TGTGCCAGCAGCTTAACCCTCGCTAGCACAGATACGCAGTATTTT. The chain couples TRBV7-9 to TRBJ2-3; D is undetermined. In germline, CDR1 is SEHNR, CDR2 FQNEAQ (reference sequence). V was trimmed by 2 bases and J by 0 bases, leaving 9 bases between them. The CDR3 has 15 amino acids.

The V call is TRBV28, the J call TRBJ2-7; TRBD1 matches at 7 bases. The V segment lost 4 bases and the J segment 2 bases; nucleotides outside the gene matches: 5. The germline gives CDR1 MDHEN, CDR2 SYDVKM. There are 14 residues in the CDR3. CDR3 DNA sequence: TGTGCCAGCAGTTCGATGAGGGGGCCCTACGAGCAGTACTTC. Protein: CASSSMRGPYEQYF.

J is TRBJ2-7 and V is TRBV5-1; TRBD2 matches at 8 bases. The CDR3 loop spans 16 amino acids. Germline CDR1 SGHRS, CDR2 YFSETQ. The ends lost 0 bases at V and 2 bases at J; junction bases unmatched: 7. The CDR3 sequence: CASSLAPSGSTYEQYF. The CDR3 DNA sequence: TGCGCCAGCAGCTTGGCGCCTAGCGGGTCGACCTACGAGCAGTACTTC.

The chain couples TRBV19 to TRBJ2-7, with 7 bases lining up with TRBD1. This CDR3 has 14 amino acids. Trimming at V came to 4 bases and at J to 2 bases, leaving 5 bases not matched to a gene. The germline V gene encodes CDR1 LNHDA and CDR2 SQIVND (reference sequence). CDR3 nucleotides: TGTGCCAGTAGTACTCGGACAGGCCCCTACGAGCAGTACTTC. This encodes CASSTRTGPYEQYF.